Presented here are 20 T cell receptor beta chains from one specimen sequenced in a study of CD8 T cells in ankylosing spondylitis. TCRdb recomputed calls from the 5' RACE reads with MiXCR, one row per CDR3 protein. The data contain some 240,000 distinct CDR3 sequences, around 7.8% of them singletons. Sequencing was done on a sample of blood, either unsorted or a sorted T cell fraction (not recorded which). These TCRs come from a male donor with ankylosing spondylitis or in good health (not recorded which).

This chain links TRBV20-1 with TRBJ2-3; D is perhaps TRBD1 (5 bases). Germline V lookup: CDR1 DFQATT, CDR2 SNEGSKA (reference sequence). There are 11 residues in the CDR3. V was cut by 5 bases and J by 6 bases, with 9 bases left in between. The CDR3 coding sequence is TGCAGTGCTGCAGGGCCCGATACGCAGTATTTT. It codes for CSAAGPDTQYF.

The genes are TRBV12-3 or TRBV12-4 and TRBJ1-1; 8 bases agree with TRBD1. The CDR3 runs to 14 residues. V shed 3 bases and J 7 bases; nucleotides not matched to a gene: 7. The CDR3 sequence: CASSFDRGGSEAFF. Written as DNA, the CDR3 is TGTGCCAGCAGTTTCGACAGGGGAGGGAGTGAAGCTTTCTTT.

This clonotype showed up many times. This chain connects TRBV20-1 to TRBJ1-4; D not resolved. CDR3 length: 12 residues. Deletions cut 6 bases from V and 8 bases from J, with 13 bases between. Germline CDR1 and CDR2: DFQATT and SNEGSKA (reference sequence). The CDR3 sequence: CSALGLGEKLFF. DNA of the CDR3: TGCAGTGCCTTGGGCCTGGGGGAAAAACTGTTTTTT.

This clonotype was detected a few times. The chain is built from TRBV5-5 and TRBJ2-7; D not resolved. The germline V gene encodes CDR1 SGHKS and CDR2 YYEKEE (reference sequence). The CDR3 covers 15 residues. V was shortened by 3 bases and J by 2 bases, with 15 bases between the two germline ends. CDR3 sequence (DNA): TGTGCCAGCAGCTGGGTGGTCGCCGATACCTACGAGCAGTACTTC. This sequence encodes CASSWVVADTYEQYF.

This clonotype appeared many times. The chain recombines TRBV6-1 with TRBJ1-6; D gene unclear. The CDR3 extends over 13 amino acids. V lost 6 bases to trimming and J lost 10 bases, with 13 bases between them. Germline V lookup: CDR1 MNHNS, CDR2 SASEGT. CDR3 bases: TGTGCCAGCAGCACAGACCGGGAATCACCCCTCCACTTT. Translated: CASSTDRESPLHF.

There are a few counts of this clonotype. CDR3 amino acids: CATSRDWAGNPYEQYF. The CDR3 bases are TGTGCCACCAGCAGAGATTGGGCAGGGAATCCTTACGAGCAGTACTTC. V and J are TRBV15 and TRBJ2-7; possible D gene TRBD1, 5 bases. The CDR3 length is 16 residues. The ends were cut back, 0 bases at V and 4 bases at J, with 16 bases in the middle. Germline values: CDR1 LNHNV, CDR2 YYDKDF (reference sequence).

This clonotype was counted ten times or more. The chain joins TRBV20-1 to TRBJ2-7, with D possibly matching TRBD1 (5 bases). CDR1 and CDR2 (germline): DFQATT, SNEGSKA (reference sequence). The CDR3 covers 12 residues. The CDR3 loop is CSLGPSSYEQYF. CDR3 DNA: TGCAGCCTGGGGCCAAGCTCCTACGAGCAGTACTTC.

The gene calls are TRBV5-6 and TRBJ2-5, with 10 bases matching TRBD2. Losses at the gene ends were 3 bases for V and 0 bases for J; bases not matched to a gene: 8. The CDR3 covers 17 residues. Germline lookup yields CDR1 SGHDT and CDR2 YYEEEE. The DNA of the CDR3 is TGTGCCAGCAGCTCGTTAGCGGGGGGCCAAAACCAAGAGACCCAGTACTTC. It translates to CASSSLAGGQNQETQYF.

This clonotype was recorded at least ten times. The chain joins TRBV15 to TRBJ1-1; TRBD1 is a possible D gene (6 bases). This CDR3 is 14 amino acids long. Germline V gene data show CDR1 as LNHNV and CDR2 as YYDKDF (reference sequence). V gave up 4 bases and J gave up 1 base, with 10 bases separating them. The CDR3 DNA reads TGTGCCACCAGCAATAGGGGGGGGAACACTGAAGCTTTCTTT. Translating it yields CATSNRGGNTEAFF.

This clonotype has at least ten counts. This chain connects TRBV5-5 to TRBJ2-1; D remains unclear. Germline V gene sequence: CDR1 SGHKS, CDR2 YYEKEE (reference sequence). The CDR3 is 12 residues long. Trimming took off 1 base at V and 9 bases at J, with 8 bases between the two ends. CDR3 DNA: TGTGCCAGCAGCTTGTGGGTCGGTGAGCAGTTCTTC. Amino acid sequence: CASSLWVGEQFF.

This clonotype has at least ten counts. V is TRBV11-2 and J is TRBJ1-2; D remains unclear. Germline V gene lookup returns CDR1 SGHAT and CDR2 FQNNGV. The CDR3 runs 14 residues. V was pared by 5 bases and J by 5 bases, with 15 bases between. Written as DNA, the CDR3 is TGTGCCAGCAGCCCCGGAGGCAAATTTTATGGCTACACCTTC. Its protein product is CASSPGGKFYGYTF.

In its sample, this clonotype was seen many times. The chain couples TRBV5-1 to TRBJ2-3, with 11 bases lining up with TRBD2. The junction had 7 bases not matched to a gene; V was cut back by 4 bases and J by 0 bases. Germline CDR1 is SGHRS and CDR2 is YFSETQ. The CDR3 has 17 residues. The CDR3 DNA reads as TGCGCCAGCAGCCTAGGGACTAGCGGTCCTAGCACAGATACGCAGTATTTT. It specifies CASSLGTSGPSTDTQYF.

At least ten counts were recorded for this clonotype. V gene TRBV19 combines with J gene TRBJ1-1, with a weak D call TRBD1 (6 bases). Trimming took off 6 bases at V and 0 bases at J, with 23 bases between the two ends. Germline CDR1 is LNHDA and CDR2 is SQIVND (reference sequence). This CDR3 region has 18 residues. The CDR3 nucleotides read TGTGCCAGTAGCCACCAGGCCGGGCAGGGGCGACTGAACACTGAAGCTTTCTTT. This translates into CASSHQAGQGRLNTEAFF.

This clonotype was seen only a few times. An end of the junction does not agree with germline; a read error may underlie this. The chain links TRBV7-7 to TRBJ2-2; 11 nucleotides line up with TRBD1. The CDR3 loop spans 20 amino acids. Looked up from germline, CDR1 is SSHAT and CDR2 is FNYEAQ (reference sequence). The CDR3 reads CASSPRTGGKETANTGELFF. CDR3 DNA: TGTGCTAGCAGCCCCCGGACAGGGGGCAAAGAGACGGCGAACACCGGGGAGCTGTTTTTT.

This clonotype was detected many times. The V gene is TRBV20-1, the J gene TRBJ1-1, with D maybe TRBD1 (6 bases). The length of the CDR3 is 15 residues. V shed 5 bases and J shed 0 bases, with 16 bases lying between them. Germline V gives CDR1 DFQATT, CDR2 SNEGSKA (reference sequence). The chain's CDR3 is CSAVRGRNVNTEAFF. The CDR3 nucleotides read TGCAGTGCTGTGCGGGGGCGCAACGTGAACACTGAAGCTTTCTTT.

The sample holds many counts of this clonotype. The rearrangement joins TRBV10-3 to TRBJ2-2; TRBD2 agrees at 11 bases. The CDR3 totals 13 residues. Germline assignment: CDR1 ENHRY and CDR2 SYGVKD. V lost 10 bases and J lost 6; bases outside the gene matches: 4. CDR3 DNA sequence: TGTGCCACCTTACTAGCGGGAGCCGGGGAGCTGTTTTTT. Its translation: CATLLAGAGELFF.

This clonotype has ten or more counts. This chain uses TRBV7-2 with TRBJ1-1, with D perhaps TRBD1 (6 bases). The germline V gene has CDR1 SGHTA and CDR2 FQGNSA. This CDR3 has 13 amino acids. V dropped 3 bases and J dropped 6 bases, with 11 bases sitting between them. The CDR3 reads CASSFSGVSEAFF. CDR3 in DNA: TGTGCCAGCAGCTTCTCAGGGGTTTCTGAAGCTTTCTTT. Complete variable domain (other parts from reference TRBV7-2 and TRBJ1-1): GAGVSQSPSNKVTEKGKDVELRCDPISGHTALYWYRQSLGQGLEFLIYFQGNSAPDKSGLPSDRFSAERTGGSVSTLTIQRTQQEDSAVYLCASSFSGVSEAFFGQGTRLTVV.

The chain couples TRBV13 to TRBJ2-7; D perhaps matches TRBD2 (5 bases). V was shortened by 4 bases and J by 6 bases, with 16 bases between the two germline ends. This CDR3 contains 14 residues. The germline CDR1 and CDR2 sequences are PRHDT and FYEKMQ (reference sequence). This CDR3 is CASSYPASSREQYF. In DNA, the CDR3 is TGTGCCAGCAGCTACCCGGCTAGCAGCCGCGAGCAGTACTTC.

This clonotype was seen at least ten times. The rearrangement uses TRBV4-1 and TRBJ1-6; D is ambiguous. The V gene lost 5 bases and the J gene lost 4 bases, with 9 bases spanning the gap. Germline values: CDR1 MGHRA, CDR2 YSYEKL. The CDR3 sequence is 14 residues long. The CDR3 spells CASSFDGYNSPLHF. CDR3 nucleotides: TGCGCCAGCAGCTTTGACGGTTATAATTCACCCCTCCACTTT.

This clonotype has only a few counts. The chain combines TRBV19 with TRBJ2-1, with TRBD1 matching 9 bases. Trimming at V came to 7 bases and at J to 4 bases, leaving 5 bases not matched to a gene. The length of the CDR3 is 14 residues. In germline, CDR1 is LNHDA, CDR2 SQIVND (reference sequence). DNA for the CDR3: TGTGCCAGTAAGAGGGGACAGGGTTACAATGAGCAGTTCTTC. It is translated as CASKRGQGYNEQFF. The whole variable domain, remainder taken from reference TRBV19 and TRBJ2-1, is DGGITQSPKYLFRKEGQNVTLSCEQNLNHDAMYWYRQDPGQGLRLIYYSQIVNDFQKGDIAEGYSVSREKKESFPLTVTSAQKNPTAFYLCASKRGQGYNEQFFGPGTRLTVL.